The 12 T cell receptor beta chains in this list originate from one sample, sequenced in a study of T cells in localized non-small cell lung cancer. Assay used: immunoSEQ multiplex PCR; TCRdb lists only in-frame clones, some missing. The data hold around 15,000 clones, with nearly 90% observed a single time. The source material was peripheral blood mononuclear cells, sampled before any cancer treatment. The source is a woman aged 35-75 years with stage III lung adenocarcinoma.

This sequence joins TRBV20-1 and TRBJ2-3, with D uncertain. Germline values: CDR1 DFQATT, CDR2 SNEGSKA (reference sequence). The length of the CDR3 is 11 residues. Trimming shortened V by 1 base and J by 3 bases, and 2 bases separated the two germline ends. The CDR3 region is CSARVTDTQYF. In DNA, the CDR3 is TGCAGTGCTAGAGTGACAGATACGCAGTATTTT.

V gene TRBV4-2 combines with J gene TRBJ1-1, with D uncertain. CDR3 length: 13 amino acids. V dropped 2 bases and J dropped 4 bases, with 8 bases sitting between them. Germline CDR1 reads LGHNA; CDR2 reads YNFKEQ. CDR3 bases: TGTGCCAGCAGCCAATCAGTGTCCACTGAAGCTTTCTTT. It translates to CASSQSVSTEAFF.

In nucleotides, the CDR3 is TGTGCCAGCAGCGCTAGCGAATTGCACAATGAGCAGTTCTTC. Translation: CASSASELHNEQFF. The rearrangement joins TRBV6-1 to TRBJ2-1; D might be TRBD2 (6 bases). CDR1 is MNHNS and CDR2 is SASEGT in the germline V gene. V shed 6 bases and J shed 5 bases, with 14 bases lying between them. The CDR3 runs 14 residues.

This clone was seen a single time. This chain joins TRBV5-1 and TRBJ2-3, with a weak D call TRBD1 (6 bases). V was pared by 6 bases and J by 2 bases, with 19 bases between. The germline V gene encodes CDR1 SGHRS and CDR2 YFSETQ. The length of the CDR3 is 16 residues. CDR3: CASNLSPDRYTDTQYF. The CDR3 DNA reads TGCGCCAGCAACCTATCGCCGGACAGATACACAGATACGCAGTATTTT.

There are a few counts of this clone. V gene TRBV5-5 combines with J gene TRBJ2-7; TRBD1 is a possible D gene (6 bases). Germline lookup yields CDR1 SGHKS and CDR2 YYEKEE (reference sequence). This CDR3 has 15 residues. Trimming left V 4 bases short and J 2 bases short, with 16 bases between. This chain's CDR3 is CASSPNLDRTYEQYF. CDR3 DNA sequence: TGTGCCAGCAGCCCCAACCTGGACAGAACCTACGAGCAGTACTTC.

J is TRBJ2-1 and V is TRBV4-1, with D uncertain. The V gene's germline CDR1 is MGHRA and CDR2 YSYEKL. The CDR3 is 17 amino acids. Trimming removed 0 bases at V and 3 bases at J, with 15 bases between. CDR3 amino acids: CASSQDLGSGRYNEQFF. The CDR3 DNA reads TGCGCCAGCAGCCAAGATCTGGGGTCAGGCCGCTACAATGAGCAGTTCTTC.

This clone was recorded a few times. The chain employs TRBV18 and TRBJ1-2; possibly TRBD1 for D (5 bases). Germline V gene data show CDR1 as KGHSH and CDR2 as LQKENI. Trimming took off 4 bases at V and 4 bases at J, with 16 bases between the two ends. This CDR3 is 15 amino acids long. This CDR3 is CASSQAAAGSYGYTF. Written as DNA, the CDR3 is TGTGCCAGCTCACAAGCGGCGGCAGGGAGCTATGGCTACACCTTC. Full variable domain (missing parts from reference TRBV18 and TRBJ1-2): NAGVMQNPRHLVRRRGQEARLRCSPMKGHSHVYWYRQLPEEGLKFMVYLQKENIIDESGMPKERFSAEFPKEGPSILRIQQVVRGDSAAYFCASSQAAAGSYGYTFGSGTRLTVV.

The rearrangement joins TRBV7-9 to TRBJ1-5; TRBD1 might be the D (6 bases). Germline CDR1 reads SEHNR; CDR2 reads FQNEAQ (reference sequence). Trimming stripped 4 bases from V and 7 bases from J, with 14 bases between. The CDR3 is 14 residues long. As DNA, the CDR3 is TGTGCCAGCAGCTCGGCCCAGGGACACCAGCCCCAGCATTTT. Translated: CASSSAQGHQPQHF. Complete variable domain (other parts from reference TRBV7-9 and TRBJ1-5): DTGVSQNPRHKITKRGQNVTFRCDPISEHNRLYWYRQTLGQGPEFLTYFQNEAQLEKSRLLSDRFSAERPKGSFSTLEIQRTEQGDSAMYLCASSSAQGHQPQHFGDGTRLSIL.

The chain is built from TRBV4-1 and TRBJ2-7; D possibly matches TRBD1 or TRBD2 (5 bases each). The V and J ends lost 6 bases and 2 bases respectively, with 17 bases between them. The CDR3 is 15 residues long. CDR1 and CDR2 from the germline V gene are MGHRA and YSYEKL. The CDR3 nucleotides read TGCGCCAGCAGTTCCCCCGGGACGGGAACCTACGAGCAGTACTTC. Its translation is CASSSPGTGTYEQYF.

This chain connects TRBV7-2 to TRBJ2-7, with 9 bases fitting TRBD2. The ends lost 3 bases at V and 7 bases at J; junction bases unmatched: 10. In germline, CDR1 is SGHTA, CDR2 FQGNSA. CDR3 size: 15 residues. The CDR3 DNA reads as TGTGCCAGCAGCTTCCCCAGCGGGGGGATAGGTGAGCAGTACTTC. Amino acid sequence: CASSFPSGGIGEQYF.

The rearrangement links TRBV18 to TRBJ2-5; D may be TRBD1 or TRBD2 (5 bases each). With 5 bases removed from V and 5 bases from J, the gap between germline ends came to 15 bases. CDR1 is KGHSH, CDR2 LQKENI, per germline. The CDR3 has 14 amino acids. CDR3 amino acids: CASSSTGGSETQYF. In DNA form, the CDR3 reads TGTGCCAGCTCATCAACAGGAGGATCGGAGACCCAGTACTTC.

The chain carries TRBV19 and TRBJ2-6; TRBD2 might be the D (6 bases). CDR3 length: 15 residues. Trimming pared 2 bases from V and 2 bases from J, leaving 7 bases between. Per the germline V gene, CDR1 is LNHDA and CDR2 is SQIVND (reference sequence). CDR3 coding DNA: TGTGCCAGTAGTATATGGGGGGCTGGGGCCAACGTCCTGACTTTC. As protein: CASSIWGAGANVLTF.